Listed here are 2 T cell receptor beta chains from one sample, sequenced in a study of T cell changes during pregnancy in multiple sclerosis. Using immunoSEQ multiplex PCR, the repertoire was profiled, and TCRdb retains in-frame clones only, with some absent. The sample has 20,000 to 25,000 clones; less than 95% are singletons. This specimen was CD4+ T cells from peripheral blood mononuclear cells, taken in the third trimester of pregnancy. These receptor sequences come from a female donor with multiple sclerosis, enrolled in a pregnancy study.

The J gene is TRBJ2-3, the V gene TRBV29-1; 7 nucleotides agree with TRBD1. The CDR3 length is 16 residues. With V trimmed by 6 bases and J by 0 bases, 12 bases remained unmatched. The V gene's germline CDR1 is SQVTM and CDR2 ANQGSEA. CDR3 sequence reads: CSVSYPGQPSTDTQYF. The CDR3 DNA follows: TGCAGCGTCTCCTATCCGGGACAGCCGAGCACAGATACGCAGTATTTT.

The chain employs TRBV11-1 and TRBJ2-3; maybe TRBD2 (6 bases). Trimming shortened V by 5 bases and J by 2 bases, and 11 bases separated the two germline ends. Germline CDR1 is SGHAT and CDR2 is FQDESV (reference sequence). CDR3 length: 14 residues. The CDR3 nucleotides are TGTGCCAGCAGCAGCGGGCCTACCACAGATACGCAGTATTTT. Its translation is CASSSGPTTDTQYF.